This TCR beta chain was identified in a study of blood T cell repertoires in COVID-19. Study summary: Donors in the United States, Italy and Spain gave samples during acute or convalescent COVID-19.

Assay: immunoSEQ multiplex PCR; the TCRdb copy retains only in-frame clones and omits some. The repertoire has 150,000 to 200,000 clones, about 90% of them found once; the top ten carry roughly 8.9%. Germline CDR1 SGHRS, CDR2 YFSETQ. The V segment lost 4 bases and the J segment 1 base; nucleotides outside the gene matches: 11. The CDR3 has 19 residues. The TCR originated in a young woman who had recovered from COVID-19. The specimen sequenced was PBMCs or T cells enriched from blood (not recorded which). The chain has TRBV5-1 and TRBJ1-4; 12 positions match TRBD1. DNA for the CDR3: TGCGCCAGCAGCCCCCGGGACAGGGGGCGCGTGAGAACTAATGAAAAACTGTTTTTT. Encoded protein: CASSPRDRGRVRTNEKLFF.